The 10 T cell receptor beta chains presented below share a single source sample, sequenced in a study of metastatic and nonmetastatic thyroid tumors. No patient had received any treatment before thyroid surgery. TCRdb called clones again from the PCR reads with MiXCR. The sample contains approximately 21,000 clones, 20% to 30% of which appear only once. What was sequenced was tumor tissue. The receptors shown here come from a female donor with papillary thyroid cancer or a benign thyroid nodule (not recorded which). Some clones in this sample may be carry-over from other donors' samples.

Points on this clone: A much larger clone is a single base away; this may be a read error. The chain combines TRBV7-3 with TRBJ2-5; TRBD2 matches 7 bases. V was pared by 3 bases and J by 1 base, with 2 bases of the junction left unmatched. This CDR3 region has 14 residues. CDR1 and CDR2 from the germline V gene are SGHTA and FQGTGA. CDR3 in amino acids: CASSLGGIQETQYF. The DNA for the CDR3 is TGTGCCAGCAGCTTGGGGGGGATCCAAGAGACCCAGTACTTC.

With respect to this clone: One end of the junction does not line up with germline, which may come from a read error. The genes are TRBV28 and TRBJ1-4; D is unclear. CDR1 is MDHEN and CDR2 is SYDVKM in the germline V gene. The CDR3 covers 15 residues. In DNA form, the CDR3 reads TGTGCCAGCAACCTAGGGAGGGATACTAGTGAAAAACTGTTTTTT. Translation: CASNLGRDTSEKLFF.

This clone is medium-sized (0.01 to 0.1%) by share. The chain has TRBV28 and TRBJ2-7, with D tentatively TRBD2 (7 bases). Germline V lookup: CDR1 MDHEN, CDR2 SYDVKM. With 4 bases removed from V and 9 bases from J, the gap between germline ends came to 19 bases. The CDR3 is 14 amino acids. The CDR3 here is CASSSKGGGIVQYF. The CDR3 coding sequence is TGTGCCAGCAGTTCTAAGGGGGGGGGAATCGTGCAGTACTTC.

This clone was detected ten times or more. Possible read error: a much larger clone is one base away. The V call is TRBV7-9, the J call TRBJ1-1; D gene ambiguous. The germline gives CDR1 SEHNR, CDR2 FQNEAQ (reference sequence). This CDR3 region has 12 residues. CDR3 amino acids: CASSLVNTEVFF. DNA of the CDR3: TGTGCCAGCAGCTTAGTGAACACTGAAGTTTTCTTT.

The chain is built from TRBV5-1 and TRBJ2-7; D is tentatively TRBD1 or TRBD2 (5 bases each). Germline V lookup: CDR1 SGHRS, CDR2 YFSETQ. The V and J ends lost 0 bases and 2 bases respectively, with 12 bases between them. The CDR3 spans 15 residues. This CDR3 reads CASSLGGETPYEQYF. The CDR3 bases are TGCGCCAGCAGCTTGGGAGGGGAGACCCCCTACGAGCAGTACTTC.

Written as DNA, the CDR3 is TGCGCCAGCAGCCAAGCGGGGGTCACAGATACGCAGTATTTT. Residues: CASSQAGVTDTQYF. This sequence joins TRBV4-1 and TRBJ2-3; D may be TRBD2 (6 bases). Germline CDR1 and CDR2: MGHRA and YSYEKL. The CDR3 runs 14 residues. Trimming removed 1 base from V and 2 bases from J, with 7 bases in between.

This clone occurred many times. The rearrangement uses TRBV6-1 and TRBJ2-3; the D gene is possibly TRBD2 (6 bases). This CDR3 contains 14 residues. Germline V lookup: CDR1 MNHNS, CDR2 SASEGT. Trimming took off 4 bases at V and 4 bases at J, with 12 bases between the two ends. CDR3 sequence: CASSAGSGSDTQYF. The CDR3 region has the DNA TGTGCCAGCAGTGCAGGTAGCGGATCAGATACGCAGTATTTT.

The V gene is TRBV11-2, the J gene TRBJ2-1; D possibly corresponds to TRBD2 (6 bases). CDR3 size: 14 residues. Trimming shortened V by 8 bases and J by 6 bases, and 17 bases separated the two germline ends. Germline lookup yields CDR1 SGHAT and CDR2 FQNNGV. The CDR3 here is CASGDEWRANEQFF. As DNA, the CDR3 is TGTGCCAGCGGGGATGAATGGAGGGCCAATGAGCAGTTCTTC. The full variable domain, rest sourced from reference TRBV11-2 and TRBJ2-1, is EAGVAQSPRYKIIEKRQSVAFWCNPISGHATLYWYQQILGQGPKLLIQFQNNGVVDDSQLPKDRFSAERLKGVDSTLKIQPAKLEDSAVYLCASGDEWRANEQFFGPGTRLTVL.

As for this clone: Other DNA sequences from this sample encode an identical CDR3 as well. This chain links TRBV20-1 with TRBJ1-1; D is ambiguous. This CDR3 contains 10 residues. From germline, CDR1 is DFQATT and CDR2 SNEGSKA (reference sequence). V lost 7 bases and J 4 bases, leaving 7 bases between the germline ends. CDR3 residues: CSVDVTEAFF. As DNA, the CDR3 is TGCAGTGTAGATGTCACTGAAGCTTTCTTT.

The table lists this clone with a few counts. At one end the junction does not follow the germline gene, possibly because of a read error. V gene TRBV12-3 or TRBV12-4 combines with J gene TRBJ2-1; D uncertain. The CDR3 covers 13 residues. The CDR3: CAGSLDVKIEQFF. CDR3 in DNA: TGTGCCGGCAGTTTGGACGTAAAAATCGAGCAGTTCTTC.